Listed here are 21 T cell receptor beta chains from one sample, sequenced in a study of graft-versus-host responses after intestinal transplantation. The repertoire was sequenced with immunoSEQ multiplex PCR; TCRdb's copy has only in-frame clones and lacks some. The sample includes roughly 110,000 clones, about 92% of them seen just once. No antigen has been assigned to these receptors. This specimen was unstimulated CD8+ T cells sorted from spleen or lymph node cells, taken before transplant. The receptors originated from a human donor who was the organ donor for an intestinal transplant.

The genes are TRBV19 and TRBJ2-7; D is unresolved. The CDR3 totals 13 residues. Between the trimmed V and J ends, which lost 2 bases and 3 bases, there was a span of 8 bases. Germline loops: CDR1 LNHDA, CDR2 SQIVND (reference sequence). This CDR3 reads CASSINLGYEQYF. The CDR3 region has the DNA TGTGCCAGTAGTATAAATTTAGGCTACGAGCAGTACTTC.

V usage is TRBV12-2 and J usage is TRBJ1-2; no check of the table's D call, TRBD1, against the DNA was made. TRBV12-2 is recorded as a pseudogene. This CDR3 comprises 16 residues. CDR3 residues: CASRSNPDRANYGYTF. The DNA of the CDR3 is TGTGCAAGTCGAAGCAACCCGGACAGAGCTAACTATGGCTACACCTTC.

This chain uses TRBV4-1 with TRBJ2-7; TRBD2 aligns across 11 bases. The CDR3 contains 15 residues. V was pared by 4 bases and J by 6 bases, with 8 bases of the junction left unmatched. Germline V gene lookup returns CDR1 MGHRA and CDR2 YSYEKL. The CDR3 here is CASSPGLAETTEQYF. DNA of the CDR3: TGCGCCAGCAGCCCGGGACTAGCGGAGACCACCGAGCAGTACTTC.

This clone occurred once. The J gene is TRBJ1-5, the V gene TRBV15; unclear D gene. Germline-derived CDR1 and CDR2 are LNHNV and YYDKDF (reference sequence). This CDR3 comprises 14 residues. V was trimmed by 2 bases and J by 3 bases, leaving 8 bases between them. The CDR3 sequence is CATSRFQINQPQHF. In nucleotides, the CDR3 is TGTGCCACCAGCAGATTTCAGATCAATCAGCCCCAGCATTTT.

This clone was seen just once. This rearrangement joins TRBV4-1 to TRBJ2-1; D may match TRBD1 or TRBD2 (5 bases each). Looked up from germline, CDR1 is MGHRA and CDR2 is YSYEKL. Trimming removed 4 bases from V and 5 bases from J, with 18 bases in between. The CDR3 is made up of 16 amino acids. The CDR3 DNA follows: TGCGCCAGCAGCCGAAACCTTTGGGGGTTCGACAATGAGCAGTTCTTC. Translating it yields CASSRNLWGFDNEQFF.

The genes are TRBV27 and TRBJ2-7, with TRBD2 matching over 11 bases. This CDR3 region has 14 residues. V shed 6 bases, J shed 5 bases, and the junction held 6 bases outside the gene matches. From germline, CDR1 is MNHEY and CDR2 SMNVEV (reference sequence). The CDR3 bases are TGTGCCAGCAGCTTGACTAGCGGGATAAACGAGCAGTACTTC. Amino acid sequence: CASSLTSGINEQYF.

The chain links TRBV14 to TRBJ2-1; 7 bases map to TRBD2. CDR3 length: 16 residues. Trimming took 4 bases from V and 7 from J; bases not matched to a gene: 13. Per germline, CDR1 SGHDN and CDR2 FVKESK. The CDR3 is CASSRRSSGEANEQFF. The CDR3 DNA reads TGTGCCAGCAGCCGACGCTCTAGCGGTGAAGCAAATGAGCAGTTCTTC.

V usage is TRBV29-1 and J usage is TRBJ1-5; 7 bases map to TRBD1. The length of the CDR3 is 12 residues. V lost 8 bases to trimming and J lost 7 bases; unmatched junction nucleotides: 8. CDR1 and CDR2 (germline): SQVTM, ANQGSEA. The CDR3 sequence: CSPRAQGQPQHF. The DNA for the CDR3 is TGCAGCCCCCGAGCACAGGGGCAGCCCCAGCATTTT.

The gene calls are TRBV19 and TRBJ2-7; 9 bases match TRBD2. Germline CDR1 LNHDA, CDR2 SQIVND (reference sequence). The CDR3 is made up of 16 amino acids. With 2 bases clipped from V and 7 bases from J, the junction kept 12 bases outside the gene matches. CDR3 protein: CASSIRVVAGVDEQYF. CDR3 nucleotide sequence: TGTGCCAGTAGTATACGAGTGGTAGCGGGAGTAGATGAGCAGTACTTC. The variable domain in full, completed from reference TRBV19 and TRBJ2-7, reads DGGITQSPKYLFRKEGQNVTLSCEQNLNHDAMYWYRQDPGQGLRLIYYSQIVNDFQKGDIAEGYSVSREKKESFPLTVTSAQKNPTAFYLCASSIRVVAGVDEQYFGPGTRLTVT.

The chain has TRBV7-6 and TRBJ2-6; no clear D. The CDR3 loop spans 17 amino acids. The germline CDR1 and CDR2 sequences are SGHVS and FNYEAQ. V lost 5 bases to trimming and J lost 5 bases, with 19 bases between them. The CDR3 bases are TGTGCCAGCAGCATAAGGATCTCACAAAGTCGGGCCAACGTCCTGACTTTC. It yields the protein CASSIRISQSRANVLTF.

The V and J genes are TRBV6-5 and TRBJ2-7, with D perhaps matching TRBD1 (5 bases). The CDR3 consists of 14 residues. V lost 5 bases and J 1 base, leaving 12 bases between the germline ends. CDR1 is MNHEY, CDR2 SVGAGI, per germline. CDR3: CASSEGAFSYEQYF. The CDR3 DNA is TGTGCCAGCAGTGAAGGGGCCTTTTCCTACGAGCAGTACTTC.

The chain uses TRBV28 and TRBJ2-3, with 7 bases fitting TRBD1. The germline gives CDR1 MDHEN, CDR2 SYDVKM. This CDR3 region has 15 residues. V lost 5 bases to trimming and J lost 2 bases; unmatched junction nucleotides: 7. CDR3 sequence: CASSGLTGSTDTQYF. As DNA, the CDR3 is TGTGCCAGCAGTGGATTGACAGGGTCCACAGATACGCAGTATTTT.

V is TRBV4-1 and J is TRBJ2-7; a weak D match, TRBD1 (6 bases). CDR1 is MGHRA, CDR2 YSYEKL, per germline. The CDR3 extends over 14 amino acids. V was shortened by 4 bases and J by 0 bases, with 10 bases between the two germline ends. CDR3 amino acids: CASSPPQGSYEQYF. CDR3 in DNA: TGCGCCAGCAGCCCACCACAGGGCTCCTACGAGCAGTACTTC.

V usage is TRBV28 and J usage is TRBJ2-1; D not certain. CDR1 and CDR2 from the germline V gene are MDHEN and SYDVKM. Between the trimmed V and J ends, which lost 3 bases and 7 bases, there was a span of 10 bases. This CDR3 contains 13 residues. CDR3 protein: CASSLMPWNEQFF. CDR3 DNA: TGTGCCAGCAGTTTGATGCCCTGGAATGAGCAGTTCTTC.

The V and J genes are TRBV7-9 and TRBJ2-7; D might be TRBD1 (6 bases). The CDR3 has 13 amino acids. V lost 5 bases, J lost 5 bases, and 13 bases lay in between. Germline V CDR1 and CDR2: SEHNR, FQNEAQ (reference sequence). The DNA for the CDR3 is TGTGCCAGCAGCGTCCGGGACATCCACGAGCAGTACTTC. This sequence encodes CASSVRDIHEQYF.

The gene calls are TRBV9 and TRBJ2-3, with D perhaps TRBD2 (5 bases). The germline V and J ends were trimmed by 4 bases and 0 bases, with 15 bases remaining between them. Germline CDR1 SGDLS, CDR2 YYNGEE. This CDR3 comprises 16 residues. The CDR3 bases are TGTGCCAGCAGCTCTCGGGGTGGATTTAGCACAGATACGCAGTATTTT. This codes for CASSSRGGFSTDTQYF.

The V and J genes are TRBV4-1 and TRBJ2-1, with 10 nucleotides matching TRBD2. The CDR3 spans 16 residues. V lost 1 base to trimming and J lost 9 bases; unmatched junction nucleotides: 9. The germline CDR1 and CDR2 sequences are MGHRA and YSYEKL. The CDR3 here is CASSQVEREGLIEQFF. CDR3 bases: TGCGCCAGCAGCCAAGTTGAGCGGGAGGGCCTCATTGAGCAGTTCTTC.

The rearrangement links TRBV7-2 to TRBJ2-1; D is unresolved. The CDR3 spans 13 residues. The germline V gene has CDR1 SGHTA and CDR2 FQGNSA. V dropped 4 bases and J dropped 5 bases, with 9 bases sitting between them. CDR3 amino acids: CASSYDWNNEQFF. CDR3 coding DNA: TGTGCCAGCAGCTATGACTGGAACAATGAGCAGTTCTTC.

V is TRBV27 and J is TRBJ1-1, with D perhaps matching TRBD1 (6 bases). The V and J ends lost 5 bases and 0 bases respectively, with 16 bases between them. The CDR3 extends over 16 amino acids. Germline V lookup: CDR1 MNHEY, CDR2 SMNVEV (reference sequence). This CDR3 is CASSPRTVRMNTEAFF. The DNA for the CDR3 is TGTGCCAGCAGTCCCCGGACAGTGAGAATGAACACTGAAGCTTTCTTT.

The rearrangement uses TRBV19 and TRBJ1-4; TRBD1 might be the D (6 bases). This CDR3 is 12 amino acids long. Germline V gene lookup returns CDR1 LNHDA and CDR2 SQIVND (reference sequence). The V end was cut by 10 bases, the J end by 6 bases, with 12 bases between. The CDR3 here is CATQGMDEKLFF. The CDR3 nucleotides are TGTGCCACCCAGGGGATGGATGAAAAACTGTTTTTT.

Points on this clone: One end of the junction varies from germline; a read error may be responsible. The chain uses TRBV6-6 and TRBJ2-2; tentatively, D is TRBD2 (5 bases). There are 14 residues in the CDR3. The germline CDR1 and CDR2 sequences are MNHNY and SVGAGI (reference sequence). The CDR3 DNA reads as TGTGCCAGCAGTTACTCGAGTACGACCGGGGAGCTATTTTTT. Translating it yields CASSYSSTTGELFF.